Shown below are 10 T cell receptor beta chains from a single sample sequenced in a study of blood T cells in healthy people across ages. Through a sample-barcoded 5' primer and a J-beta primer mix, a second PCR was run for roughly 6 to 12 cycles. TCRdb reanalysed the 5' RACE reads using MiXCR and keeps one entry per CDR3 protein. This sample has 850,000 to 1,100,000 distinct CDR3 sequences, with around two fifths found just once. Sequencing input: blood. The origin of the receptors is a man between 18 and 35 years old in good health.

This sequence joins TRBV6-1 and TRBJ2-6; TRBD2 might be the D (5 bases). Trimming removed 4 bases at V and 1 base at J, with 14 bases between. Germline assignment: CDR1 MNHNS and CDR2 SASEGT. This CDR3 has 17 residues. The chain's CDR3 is CASSGETLISGANVLTF. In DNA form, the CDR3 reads TGTGCCAGCAGTGGGGAGACCCTGATTTCTGGGGCCAACGTCCTGACTTTC.

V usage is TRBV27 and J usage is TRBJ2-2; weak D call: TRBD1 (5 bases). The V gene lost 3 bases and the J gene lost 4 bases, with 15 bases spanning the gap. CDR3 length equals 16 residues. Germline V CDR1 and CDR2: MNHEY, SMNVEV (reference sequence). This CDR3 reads CASSFSGPPVTGELFF. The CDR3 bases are TGTGCCAGCAGTTTCTCAGGGCCCCCGGTCACCGGGGAGCTGTTTTTT.

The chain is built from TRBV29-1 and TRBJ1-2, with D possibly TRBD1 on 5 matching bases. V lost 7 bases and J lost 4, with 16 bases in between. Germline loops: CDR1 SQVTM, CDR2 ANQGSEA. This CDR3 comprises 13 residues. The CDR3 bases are TGCAGCGCCCTACAGCAGCAGGGCTATGGCTACACCTTC. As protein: CSALQQQGYGYTF.

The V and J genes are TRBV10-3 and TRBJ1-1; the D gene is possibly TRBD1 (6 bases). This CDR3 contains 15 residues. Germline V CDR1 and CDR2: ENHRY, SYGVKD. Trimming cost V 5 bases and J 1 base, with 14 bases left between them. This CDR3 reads CAISLTGHKNTEAFF. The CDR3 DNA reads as TGTGCCATCAGTCTTACGGGACACAAGAACACTGAAGCTTTCTTT.

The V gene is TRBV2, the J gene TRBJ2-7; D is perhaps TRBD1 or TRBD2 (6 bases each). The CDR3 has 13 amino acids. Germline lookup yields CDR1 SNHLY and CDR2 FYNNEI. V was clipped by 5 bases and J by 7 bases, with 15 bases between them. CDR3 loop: CASSLLGGNEQYF. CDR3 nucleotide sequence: TGTGCCAGCAGTCTCCTAGGGGGGAATGAGCAGTACTTC.

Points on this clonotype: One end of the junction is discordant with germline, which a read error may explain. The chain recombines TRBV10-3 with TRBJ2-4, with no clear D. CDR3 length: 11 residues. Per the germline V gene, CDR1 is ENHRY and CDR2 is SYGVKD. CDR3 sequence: CVISGYNEQYF. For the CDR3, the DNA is TGTGTCATCAGTGGATACAATGAGCAGTACTTC.

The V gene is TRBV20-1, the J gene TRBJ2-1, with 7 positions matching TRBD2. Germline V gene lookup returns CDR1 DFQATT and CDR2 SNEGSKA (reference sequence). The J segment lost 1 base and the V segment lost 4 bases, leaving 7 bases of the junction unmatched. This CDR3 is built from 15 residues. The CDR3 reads CSAMGGGVSYNEQFF. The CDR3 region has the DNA TGCAGTGCTATGGGCGGGGGTGTTTCCTACAATGAGCAGTTCTTC.

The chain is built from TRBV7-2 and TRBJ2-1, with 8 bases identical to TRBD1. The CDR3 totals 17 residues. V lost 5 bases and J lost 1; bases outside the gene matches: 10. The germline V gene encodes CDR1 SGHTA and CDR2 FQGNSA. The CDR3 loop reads CASSPFPGQASYNEQFF. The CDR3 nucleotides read TGTGCCAGCAGCCCTTTCCCGGGACAGGCATCCTACAATGAGCAGTTCTTC.

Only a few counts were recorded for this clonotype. The CDR3 is CASSIRDGVTEAFF. CDR3 nucleotide sequence: TGTGCCAGCAGCATCCGGGACGGAGTCACTGAAGCTTTCTTT. The genes are TRBV7-8 and TRBJ1-1; D may be TRBD1 (5 bases). The germline gives CDR1 SGHVS, CDR2 FQNEAQ. The CDR3 is made up of 14 amino acids. The ends were cut back, 5 bases at V and 4 bases at J, with 14 bases in the middle.

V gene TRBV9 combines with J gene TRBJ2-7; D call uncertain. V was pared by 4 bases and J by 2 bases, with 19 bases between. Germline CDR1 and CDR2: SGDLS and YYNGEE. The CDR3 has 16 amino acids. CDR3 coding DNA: TGTGCCAGCAGCCCCCCAGAGACTCCTAGGACCTACGAGCAGTACTTC. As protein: CASSPPETPRTYEQYF.